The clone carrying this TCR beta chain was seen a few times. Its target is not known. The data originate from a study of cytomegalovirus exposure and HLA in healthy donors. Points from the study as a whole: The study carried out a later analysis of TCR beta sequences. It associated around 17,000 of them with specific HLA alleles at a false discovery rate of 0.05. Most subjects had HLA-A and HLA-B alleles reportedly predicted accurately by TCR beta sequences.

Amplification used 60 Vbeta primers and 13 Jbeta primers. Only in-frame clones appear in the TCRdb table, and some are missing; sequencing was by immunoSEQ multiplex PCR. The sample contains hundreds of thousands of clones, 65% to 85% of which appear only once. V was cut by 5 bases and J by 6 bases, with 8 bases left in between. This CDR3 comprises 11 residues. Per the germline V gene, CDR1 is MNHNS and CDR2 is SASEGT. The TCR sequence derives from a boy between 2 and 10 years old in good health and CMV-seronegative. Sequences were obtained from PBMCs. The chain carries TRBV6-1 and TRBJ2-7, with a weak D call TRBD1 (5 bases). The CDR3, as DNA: TGTGCCAGCAGTACAACAGGCGAGCAGTACTTC. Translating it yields CASSTTGEQYF.